This entry lists 9 T cell receptor beta chains sequenced from one sample in a study of cytomegalovirus exposure and HLA in healthy donors (dated by TCRdb to between 2016 and 2019). The receptor library was made with the immunoSEQ multiplex PCR assay. A mixture of 60 forward primers for TCR Vbeta segments and 13 reverse primers for TCR Jbeta segments was used in the multiplex PCR. The source is immuneACCESS, and TCRdb retained only in-frame sequences with V and J called. Part of the clones is not carried over; for the studies checked, unresolved V genes explain less than half of this, and the remainder is unexplained. Recorded for this sample are about 98,000 clones; roughly two thirds of them occurred a single time. The ten top clones hold roughly 2.5% of the sample. The sample comprised PBMCs. Receptor source: a man aged 45-65 years in good health and CMV-seronegative.

The rearrangement joins TRBV18 to TRBJ1-1, with 10 nucleotides matching TRBD1. The V and J ends lost 4 bases and 10 bases, in that order; junction bases with no gene match: 9. Germline assignment: CDR1 KGHSH and CDR2 LQKENI. CDR3 size: 14 residues. The DNA of the CDR3 is TGTGCCAGCTCACTCCCGCCAGGGGACAGGGGAGCTTTCTTT. Its protein product is CASSLPPGDRGAFF.

The J gene is TRBJ1-5, the V gene TRBV28; 9 bases line up with TRBD1. Germline CDR1 and CDR2: MDHEN and SYDVKM. After removal of 2 bases from V and 5 bases from J, the junction contained 13 bases not matched to a gene. CDR3 length equals 18 residues. The CDR3 DNA sequence: TGTGCCAGCAGTTTACCTAGGGTGGGGACAGGGTTTGATCAGCCCCAGCATTTT. Translating it yields CASSLPRVGTGFDQPQHF.

This chain connects TRBV10-1 to TRBJ2-7; D gene uncertain. Trimming shortened V by 3 bases and J by 5 bases, and 2 bases separated the two germline ends. Germline CDR1 and CDR2: WNHNN and SYGVQD (reference sequence). The CDR3 covers 10 residues. CDR3 protein: CASSDNEQYF. CDR3 coding DNA: TGCGCCAGCAGTGATAACGAGCAGTACTTC.

For the CDR3, the DNA is TGCGCCAGCCAGGACACCGCCACCGGGGAGCTGTTTTTT. As protein: CASQDTATGELFF. The chain employs TRBV5-1 and TRBJ2-2, with D tentatively TRBD1 (5 bases). There are 13 residues in the CDR3. Trimming pared 7 bases from V and 4 bases from J, leaving 11 bases between. Germline V CDR1 and CDR2: SGHRS, YFSETQ.

The chain combines TRBV7-2 with TRBJ1-2; 7 nucleotides agree with TRBD1. CDR1 is SGHTA and CDR2 is FQGNSA in the germline V gene. The V segment lost 1 base and the J segment 6 bases; nucleotides outside the gene matches: 8. The CDR3 spans 15 residues. CDR3 sequence: CASSLVIGGADGYTF. The CDR3 DNA reads as TGTGCCAGCAGCTTAGTGATAGGGGGCGCGGATGGCTACACCTTC. Together with reference TRBV7-2 and TRBJ1-2, the CDR3 gives the full variable domain: GAGVSQSPSNKVTEKGKDVELRCDPISGHTALYWYRQSLGQGLEFLIYFQGNSAPDKSGLPSDRFSAERTGGSVSTLTIQRTQQEDSAVYLCASSLVIGGADGYTFGSGTRLTVV.

J is TRBJ1-6 and V is TRBV29-1, with TRBD1 matching over 7 bases. Germline V gene sequence: CDR1 SQVTM, CDR2 ANQGSEA. This CDR3 is built from 13 residues. Here the CDR3 reads CRARTGLDSPLHF. The CDR3 nucleotides read TGCAGAGCTCGGACAGGTTTAGATTCACCCCTCCACTTT.

V and J are TRBV19 and TRBJ1-1; D gene uncertain. The CDR3 is 14 amino acids. Trimming removed 2 bases at V and 0 bases at J, with 7 bases between. The germline V gene encodes CDR1 LNHDA and CDR2 SQIVND (reference sequence). The CDR3 coding sequence is TGTGCCAGTAGTATAACAGTCCTGAACACTGAAGCTTTCTTT. It is translated as CASSITVLNTEAFF.

In its sample, this clone was seen a few times. The gene calls are TRBV2 and TRBJ2-3, with TRBD1 identical over 12 bases. The length of the CDR3 is 14 residues. Germline CDR1 and CDR2: SNHLY and FYNNEI. The trim removed 5 bases at V and 8 bases at J, leaving 5 bases unmatched. CDR3: CASSPGQGAGTQYF. The CDR3 DNA reads TGTGCCAGCAGTCCGGGACAGGGGGCAGGTACGCAGTATTTT.

This chain joins TRBV7-6 and TRBJ1-4, with 9 bases that match TRBD1. The CDR3 sequence is 15 residues long. Germline-derived CDR1 and CDR2 are SGHVS and FNYEAQ. After removal of 4 bases from V and 6 bases from J, the junction contained 6 bases not matched to a gene. DNA for the CDR3: TGTGCCAGCAGCTCTGACGGGACAGGGCATGAAAAACTGTTTTTT. This gives the protein CASSSDGTGHEKLFF.